The T cell receptor beta chain described here comes from a study of T cell repertoires in cytomegalovirus infection. Study-level information: In public TCR beta signatures, there were indications of both CMV infection and matching HLA type.

TCRdb used MiXCR to reprocess the reads, holding one entry per CDR3 protein. The table lists 140,000 to 150,000 distinct CDR3 sequences, around 32% of them singletons. Germline assignment: CDR1 SNHLY and CDR2 FYNNEI. V lost 3 bases and J lost 2, with 8 bases in between. This CDR3 is built from 14 residues. Points on this clonotype: The antigen remains undetermined.

The sequenced sample was CD8+ T cells from cultured PBMCs, obtained from culture after CMV antigen stimulation. This TCR came from a human donor in good health (CMV status not recorded). Some clones in this sample may be carry-over from other donors' samples. The chain uses TRBV2 and TRBJ1-3; D is undetermined. CDR3 DNA sequence: TGTGCCAGCAGTGAGCGTCGGGCTGGAAACACCATATATTTT. This sequence encodes CASSERRAGNTIYF.